This T cell receptor beta chain was observed in a study of CD8 T cells in Susac syndrome. With random hexamers, reverse transcription was performed on about 0.45 to 1 ug of RNA. From the immunoSEQ multiplex PCR reads, TCRdb called clonotypes with MiXCR, one entry per CDR3 protein. In the table there are some 130,000 distinct CDR3 sequences, approximately 95% of which are singletons. The germline V and J ends were trimmed by 2 bases and 4 bases, with 14 bases remaining between them. Germline V gene sequence: CDR1 MNHEY, CDR2 SMNVEV (reference sequence). CDR3 length: 15 residues. The V gene is TRBV27, the J gene TRBJ1-2; a possible D gene is TRBD1 (5 bases). The TCR was taken from a human donor with Susac syndrome. The sample comprised CD8+ T cells from PBMCs. In DNA, the CDR3 is TGTGCCAGCAGTTTACTGTCAGCAGGGTCCTATGGCTACACCTTC. This encodes CASSLLSAGSYGYTF.